These 14 T cell receptor beta chains share one sample of origin, sequenced in a study of T cell repertoires in cytomegalovirus infection. TCRdb reprocessed the reads with MiXCR, giving one entry per CDR3 protein. The sample includes nearly 550,000 distinct CDR3 sequences, approximately 15% seen only once; the top ten take 24%. The sample consisted of CD8+ T cells from PBMCs. The receptors shown here come from a human donor in good health (CMV status not recorded). Some clones in this sample may be carry-over from other donors' samples.

This clonotype showed up just a few times. This chain uses TRBV9 with TRBJ1-2, with 7 bases lining up with TRBD1. Germline V gene data show CDR1 as SGDLS and CDR2 as YYNGEE. This CDR3 is 14 amino acids long. Trimming removed 1 base from V and 4 bases from J; junction bases left unmatched: 4. The chain's CDR3 is CASSVRDSLYGYTF. In nucleotides, the CDR3 is TGTGCCAGCAGCGTACGGGACAGCCTCTATGGCTACACCTTC.

In its sample, this clonotype was seen many times. The chain couples TRBV29-1 to TRBJ2-7; D call uncertain. Germline CDR1 and CDR2: SQVTM and ANQGSEA. Trimming stripped 1 base from V and 3 bases from J, with 13 bases between. The CDR3 sequence is 14 residues long. CDR3 sequence: CSVEGLEGFYEQYF. For the CDR3, the DNA is TGCAGCGTTGAAGGATTAGAAGGGTTCTACGAGCAGTACTTC.

This clonotype was seen repeatedly, ten times or more. This chain joins TRBV6-1 and TRBJ2-1, with D perhaps TRBD2 (6 bases). V lost 4 bases to trimming and J lost 7 bases, with 17 bases between them. The germline V gene has CDR1 MNHNS and CDR2 SASEGT. This CDR3 spans 15 amino acids. The CDR3 bases are TGTGCCAGCAGTGGAAGGACTAAATTGGGAAATGAGCAGTTCTTC. Translating gives CASSGRTKLGNEQFF.

This clonotype came up a few times. V and J are TRBV9 and TRBJ2-1; 10 bases align to TRBD1. The CDR3 has 15 residues. Germline V gene data show CDR1 as SGDLS and CDR2 as YYNGEE. Germline trimming cut 3 bases from V and 9 bases from J; bases unmatched to any gene: 9. This CDR3 reads CASSGGDRGPGEQFF. In DNA, the CDR3 is TGTGCCAGCAGCGGAGGGGACAGGGGACCTGGTGAGCAGTTCTTC.

This chain joins TRBV27 and TRBJ2-3; perhaps TRBD2 as D (5 bases). The germline V gene has CDR1 MNHEY and CDR2 SMNVEV (reference sequence). This CDR3 is built from 16 residues. Deletions cut 7 bases from V and 1 base from J, with 18 bases between. CDR3 sequence reads: CASTPQRDQGTDTQYF. The CDR3 nucleotides are TGTGCCAGCACCCCCCAACGGGATCAGGGCACAGATACGCAGTATTTT.

The chain joins TRBV4-1 to TRBJ1-1; 7 bases match TRBD1. Trimming took 3 bases from V and 4 from J; bases not matched to a gene: 5. The germline V gene encodes CDR1 MGHRA and CDR2 YSYEKL. The CDR3 loop spans 14 amino acids. CDR3 bases: TGCGCCAGCAGCCAGACAGGGTGGGGCACTGAAGCTTTCTTT. This sequence encodes CASSQTGWGTEAFF.

A few counts support this clonotype. The chain links TRBV5-8 to TRBJ1-5, with a weak D call TRBD1 (6 bases). V lost 5 bases and J 1 base, leaving 16 bases between the germline ends. Germline V gives CDR1 SGHTS, CDR2 YDEGEE. This CDR3 is 16 amino acids long. The CDR3 DNA follows: TGTGCCAGCAGGCCCCAACCAACAGGGAGCAATCAGCCCCAGCATTTT. This codes for CASRPQPTGSNQPQHF.

The sample holds many counts of this clonotype. V usage is TRBV11-2 and J usage is TRBJ2-1; D is unclear. The germline V gene has CDR1 SGHAT and CDR2 FQNNGV. V was shortened by 5 bases and J by 9 bases, with 14 bases between the two germline ends. The CDR3 runs to 13 residues. CDR3: CASSLFFPREQFF. CDR3 bases: TGTGCCAGCAGCCTCTTTTTTCCCCGTGAGCAGTTCTTC.

CDR3: CASSQEGRPGDTQYF. DNA of the CDR3: TGCGCCAGCAGCCAAGAGGGCCGGCCGGGTGATACGCAGTATTTT. The V gene is TRBV4-1, the J gene TRBJ2-3; no firm D call. Looked up from germline, CDR1 is MGHRA and CDR2 is YSYEKL. The CDR3 has 15 amino acids. Trimming stripped 0 bases from V and 6 bases from J, with 13 bases between.

This clonotype was found a few times. This chain uses TRBV15 with TRBJ2-7; possible D gene TRBD1, 6 bases. This CDR3 is built from 13 residues. Trimming removed 6 bases at V and 2 bases at J, with 11 bases between. Germline loops: CDR1 LNHNV, CDR2 YYDKDF (reference sequence). The DNA of the CDR3 is TGTGCCACCAGGGGGGACATTACCTACGAGCAGTACTTC. Amino acid sequence: CATRGDITYEQYF.

This clonotype was picked up a small number of times. V is TRBV2 and J is TRBJ2-7; D might be TRBD1 (6 bases). This CDR3 spans 14 amino acids. Trimming cost V 6 bases and J 3 bases, with 15 bases left between them. Germline V CDR1 and CDR2: SNHLY, FYNNEI. CDR3 nucleotides: TGTGCCAGCAGCTACAGGGAAAAAGACTACGAGCAGTACTTC. Protein: CASSYREKDYEQYF.

V usage is TRBV27 and J usage is TRBJ2-5; D is unclear. This CDR3 is built from 13 residues. CDR1 is MNHEY, CDR2 SMNVEV, per germline (reference sequence). V was cut by 3 bases and J by 4 bases, with 9 bases left in between. The CDR3 sequence: CASSLVLGETQYF. CDR3 nucleotide sequence: TGTGCCAGCAGTTTGGTCCTTGGAGAGACCCAGTACTTC.

The V and J genes are TRBV20-1 and TRBJ2-7, with D maybe TRBD1 (6 bases). The CDR3 loop spans 13 amino acids. V gave up 6 bases and J gave up 1 base, with 13 bases separating them. CDR1 is DFQATT, CDR2 SNEGSKA, per germline (reference sequence). The CDR3 spells CSATLDSSYEQYF. For the CDR3, the DNA is TGCAGTGCCACTCTGGACAGTTCCTACGAGCAGTACTTC.

J is TRBJ1-1 and V is TRBV5-4; D remains unclear. The length of the CDR3 is 12 residues. Germline V gene lookup returns CDR1 SGHNT and CDR2 YYREEE (reference sequence). Trimming shortened V by 7 bases and J by 6 bases, and 13 bases separated the two germline ends. The CDR3 loop is CASGRCESEAFF. The CDR3 DNA follows: TGTGCCAGCGGGAGGTGTGAATCTGAAGCTTTCTTT.